This T cell receptor beta chain came from a study of blood T cell repertoires in COVID-19 (dated by TCRdb to 2020 to 2021). Background on the whole study: Collaborator samples came from the United States, Italy and Spain and covered acute and convalescent phases of COVID-19. The material from the prospective study consisted of cDNA or gDNA derived from T cells, B-cell-depleted T cells, or PBMCs. Subjects who had been exposed to COVID-19, were actively infected with it, or had recovered from it provided the deeply sampled blood TCRbeta repertoires that made up the dataset. The repertoires were released in a freely available public database intended as a resource for research on the immune response to SARS-CoV-2. Samples came from the ongoing ImmuneRACE study (first 160 participants) plus 1,254 subjects from 6 global collaborators. Sample metadata almost always included a de-identified subject ID, COVID-19 status, age in years and sex. Where HLA class I and class II types were available, the types were taken from metadata supplied by the sample provider, not from assay-based typing. The investigation overall reported the following: The amount of clinical and demographic metadata varied by source and participant and was provided uncurated.

In the prospective study, participants were about 18 to 100 years old, resided in 24 geographic areas of the United States, and were enrolled through a virtual design. To assign participants to cohorts, the prospective study relied on clinical history that participants themselves reported in a screening survey and a study questionnaire. ImmuneRACE Cohort 3 recovered participants were defined by two consecutive negative NP/OP PCR tests, healthcare professional clearance, or symptom resolution. In the prospective study, whole blood, serum and a nasopharyngeal or oropharyngeal swab were collected from each participant by mobile phlebotomists. Over a roughly 2-month period, participants in the prospective study had the option of providing additional blood draws and questionnaires. Before DNA extraction, prospective study blood samples were shipped either frozen or at room temperature. TCRbeta CDR3 regions were amplified from genomic DNA using the immunoSEQ Assay, a bias-controlled multiplex PCR. On the study's bioinformatics: The number of nucleated cells in each sample was estimated from the amplification of reference gene primers within the assay. Sequence reads were collapsed and filtered to measure the absolute abundance of every unique TCRbeta CDR3 rearrangement. For each sample, productive Simpson clonality was calculated as the square root of Simpson's diversity index across productive rearrangements. This immuneACCESS table, as held by TCRdb, lists in-frame sequences with V and J called but not all clones. Of the missing ones, under half trace to an unresolved V gene in checked studies; the others have no known cause. D and trimming were read from the DNA, whereas the V and J calls and clone size are those reported in that table. For this sample there are about 310,000 clones; about nine tenths appear just once. In total, the top ten clones hold approximately 9.8% of the sample.

Relative to germline, V is missing 5 bases and J is missing 6 bases, with 10 bases of the junction outside any gene match. CDR1 SGHNT and CDR2 YENEEA are derived from the germline V gene. The cysteine opens and the phenylalanine closes a CDR3 of 16 amino acids. Only CDR3 DNA is held: 48 bases, read in frame from base 1. About this clone: Its antigen specificity is not known. It has no much larger one-base neighbor in the sample; base qualities were not kept.

The specimen sequenced was PBMCs or T cells enriched from blood (not recorded which). The TCR originated in a woman between 35 and 50 years old who had recovered from COVID-19. This chain is built from TRBV11-3 and TRBJ2-1; 10 junctional bases match TRBD1. The nucleotides read TGTGCCAGCAGCCCCCGGGACAGGGGATTAGGCAATGAGCAGTTCTTC. Its protein product is CASSPRDRGLGNEQFF.